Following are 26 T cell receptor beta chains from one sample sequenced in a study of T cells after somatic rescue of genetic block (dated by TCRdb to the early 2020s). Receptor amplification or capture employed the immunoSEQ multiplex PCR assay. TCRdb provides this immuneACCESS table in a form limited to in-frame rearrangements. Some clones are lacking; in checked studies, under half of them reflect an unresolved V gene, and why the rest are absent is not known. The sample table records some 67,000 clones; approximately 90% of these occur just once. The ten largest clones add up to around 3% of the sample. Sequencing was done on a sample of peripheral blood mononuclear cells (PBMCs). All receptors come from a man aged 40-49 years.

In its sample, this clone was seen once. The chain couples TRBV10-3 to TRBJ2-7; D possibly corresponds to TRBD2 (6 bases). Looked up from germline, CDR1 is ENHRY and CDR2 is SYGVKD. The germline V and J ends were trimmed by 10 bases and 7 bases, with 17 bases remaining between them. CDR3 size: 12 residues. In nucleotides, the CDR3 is TGTGCCACGTATAGGGGACTGGGGGAGCAGTACTTC. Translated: CATYRGLGEQYF.

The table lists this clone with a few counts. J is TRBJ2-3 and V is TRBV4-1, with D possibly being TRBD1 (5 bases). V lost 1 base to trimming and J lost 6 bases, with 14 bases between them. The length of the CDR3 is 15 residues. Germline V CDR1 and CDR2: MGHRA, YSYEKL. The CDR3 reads CASSQGTRSLDTQYF. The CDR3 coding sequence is TGCGCCAGCAGCCAAGGGACAAGGAGTCTCGATACGCAGTATTTT.

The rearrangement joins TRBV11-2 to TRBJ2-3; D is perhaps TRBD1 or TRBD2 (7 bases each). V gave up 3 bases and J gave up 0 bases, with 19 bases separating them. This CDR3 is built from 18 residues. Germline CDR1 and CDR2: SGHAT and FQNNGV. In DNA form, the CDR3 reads TGTGCCAGCAGCTTTAAGGGGGCTAGCGGTTATAGCACAGATACGCAGTATTTT. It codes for CASSFKGASGYSTDTQYF.

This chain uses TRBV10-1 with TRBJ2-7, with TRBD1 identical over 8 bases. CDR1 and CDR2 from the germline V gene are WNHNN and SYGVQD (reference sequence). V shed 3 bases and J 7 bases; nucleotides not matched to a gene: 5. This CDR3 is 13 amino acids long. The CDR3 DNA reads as TGCGCCAGCAGTGACAGGGGGCAGGAGGAGCAGTACTTC. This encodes CASSDRGQEEQYF.

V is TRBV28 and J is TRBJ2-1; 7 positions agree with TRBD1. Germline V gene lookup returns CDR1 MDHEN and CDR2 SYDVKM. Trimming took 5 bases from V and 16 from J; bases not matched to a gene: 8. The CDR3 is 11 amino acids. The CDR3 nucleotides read TGTGCCAGCAGTGCCCCGGGACAGAACTTCTTC. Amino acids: CASSAPGQNFF.

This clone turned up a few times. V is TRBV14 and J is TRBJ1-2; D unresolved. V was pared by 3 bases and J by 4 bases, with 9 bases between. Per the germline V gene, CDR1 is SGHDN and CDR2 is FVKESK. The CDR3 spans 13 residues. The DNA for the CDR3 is TGTGCCAGCAGCCATACCAGAAGCTATGGCTACACCTTC. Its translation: CASSHTRSYGYTF.

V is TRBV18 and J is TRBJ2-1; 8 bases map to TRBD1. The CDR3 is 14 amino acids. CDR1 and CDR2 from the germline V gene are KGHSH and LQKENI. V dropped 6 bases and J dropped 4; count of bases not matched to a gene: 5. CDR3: CASSRDRKYNEQFF. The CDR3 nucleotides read TGTGCCAGCTCCCGGGACAGGAAGTACAATGAGCAGTTCTTC. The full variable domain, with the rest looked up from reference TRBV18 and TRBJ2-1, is NAGVMQNPRHLVRRRGQEARLRCSPMKGHSHVYWYRQLPEEGLKFMVYLQKENIIDESGMPKERFSAEFPKEGPSILRIQQVVRGDSAAYFCASSRDRKYNEQFFGPGTRLTVL.

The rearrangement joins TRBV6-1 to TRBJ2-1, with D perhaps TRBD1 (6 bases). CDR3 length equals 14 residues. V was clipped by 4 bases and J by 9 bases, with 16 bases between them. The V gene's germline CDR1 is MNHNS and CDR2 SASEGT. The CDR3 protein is CASSGGRGFGEQFF. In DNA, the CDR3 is TGTGCCAGCAGTGGGGGCAGGGGATTTGGTGAGCAGTTCTTC.

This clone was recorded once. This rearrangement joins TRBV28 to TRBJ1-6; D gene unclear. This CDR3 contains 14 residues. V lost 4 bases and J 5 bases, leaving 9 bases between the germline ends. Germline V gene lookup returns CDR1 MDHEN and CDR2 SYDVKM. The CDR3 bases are TGTGCCAGCAGTTCCGGGTCTAATAATTCACCCCTCCACTTT. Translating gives CASSSGSNNSPLHF. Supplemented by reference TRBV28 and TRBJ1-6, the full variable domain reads DVKVTQSSRYLVKRTGEKVFLECVQDMDHENMFWYRQDPGLGLRLIYFSYDVKMKEKGDIPEGYSVSREKKERFSLILESASTNQTSMYLCASSSGSNNSPLHFGNGTRLTVT.

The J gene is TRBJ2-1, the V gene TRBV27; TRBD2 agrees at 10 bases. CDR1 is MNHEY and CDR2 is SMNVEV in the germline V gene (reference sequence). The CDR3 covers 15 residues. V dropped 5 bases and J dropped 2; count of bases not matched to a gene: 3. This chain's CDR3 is CASSLTSGPYNEQFF. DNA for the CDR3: TGTGCCAGCAGTCTGACTAGCGGGCCCTACAATGAGCAGTTCTTC.

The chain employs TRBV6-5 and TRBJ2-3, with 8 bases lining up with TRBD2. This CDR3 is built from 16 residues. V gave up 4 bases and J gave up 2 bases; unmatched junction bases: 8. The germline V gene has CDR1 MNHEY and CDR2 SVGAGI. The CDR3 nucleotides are TGTGCCAGCAGTTGGAGCGGGGGCGCGTTCACAGATACGCAGTATTTT. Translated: CASSWSGGAFTDTQYF.

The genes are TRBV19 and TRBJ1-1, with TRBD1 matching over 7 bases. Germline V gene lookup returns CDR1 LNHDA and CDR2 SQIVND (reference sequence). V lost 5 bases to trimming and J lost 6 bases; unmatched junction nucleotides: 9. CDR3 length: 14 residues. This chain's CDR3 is CASSPRGGSSEAFF. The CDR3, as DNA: TGTGCCAGTAGTCCCCGAGGGGGCTCGTCTGAAGCTTTCTTT.

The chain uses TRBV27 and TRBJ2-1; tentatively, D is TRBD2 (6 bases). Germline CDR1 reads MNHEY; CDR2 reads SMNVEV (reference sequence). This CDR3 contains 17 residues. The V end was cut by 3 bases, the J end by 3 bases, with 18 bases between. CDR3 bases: TGTGCCAGCAGTTTGACGGTGGGGATAGCGGACTACAATGAGCAGTTCTTC. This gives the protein CASSLTVGIADYNEQFF.

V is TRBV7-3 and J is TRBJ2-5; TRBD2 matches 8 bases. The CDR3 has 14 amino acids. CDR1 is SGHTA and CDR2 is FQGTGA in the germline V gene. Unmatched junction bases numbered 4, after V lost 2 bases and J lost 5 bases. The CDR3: CASSLAGGKETQYF. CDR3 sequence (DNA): TGTGCCAGCAGCTTAGCGGGGGGAAAGGAGACCCAGTACTTC.

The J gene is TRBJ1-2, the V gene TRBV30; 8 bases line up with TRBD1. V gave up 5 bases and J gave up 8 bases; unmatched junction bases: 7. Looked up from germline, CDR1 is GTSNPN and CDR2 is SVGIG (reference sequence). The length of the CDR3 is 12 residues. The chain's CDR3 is CAWDQGARGYTF. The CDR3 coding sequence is TGTGCCTGGGACCAGGGGGCGCGGGGCTACACCTTC.

The CDR3 loop is CASSVRAGVGTEAFF. Here the CDR3 DNA reads TGTGCCAGCAGCGTAAGGGCAGGGGTGGGCACTGAAGCTTTCTTT. This chain uses TRBV9 with TRBJ1-1; D possibly corresponds to TRBD1 (6 bases). Per the germline V gene, CDR1 is SGDLS and CDR2 is YYNGEE. With 1 base removed from V and 4 bases from J, the gap between germline ends came to 14 bases. The CDR3 contains 15 residues. The variable domain in full, completed from reference TRBV9 and TRBJ1-1, reads DSGVTQTPKHLITATGQRVTLRCSPRSGDLSVYWYQQSLDQGLQFLIQYYNGEERAKGNILERFSAQQFPDLHSELNLSSLELGDSALYFCASSVRAGVGTEAFFGQGTRLTVV.

DNA for the CDR3: TGCGCCAGCAGCTCCCTGGTGGGGGCCAACGTCCTGACTTTC. This sequence encodes CASSSLVGANVLTF. This sequence joins TRBV5-1 and TRBJ2-6; D is undetermined. Germline CDR1 is SGHRS and CDR2 is YFSETQ. The CDR3 consists of 14 residues. V lost 3 bases and J lost 4, with 8 bases in between.

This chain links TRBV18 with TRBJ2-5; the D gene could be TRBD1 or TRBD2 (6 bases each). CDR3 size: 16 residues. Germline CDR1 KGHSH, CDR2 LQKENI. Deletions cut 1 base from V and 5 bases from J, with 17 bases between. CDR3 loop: CASSPLDGGLSETQYF. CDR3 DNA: TGTGCCAGCTCACCACTGGACGGGGGCCTCTCGGAGACCCAGTACTTC.

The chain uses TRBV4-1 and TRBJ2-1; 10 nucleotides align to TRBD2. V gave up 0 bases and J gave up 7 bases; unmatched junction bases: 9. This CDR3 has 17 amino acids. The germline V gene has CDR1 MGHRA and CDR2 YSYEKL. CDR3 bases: TGCGCCAGCAGCCAAGATCTGGCTAGCGGGGGTGGGAATGAGCAGTTCTTC. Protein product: CASSQDLASGGGNEQFF.

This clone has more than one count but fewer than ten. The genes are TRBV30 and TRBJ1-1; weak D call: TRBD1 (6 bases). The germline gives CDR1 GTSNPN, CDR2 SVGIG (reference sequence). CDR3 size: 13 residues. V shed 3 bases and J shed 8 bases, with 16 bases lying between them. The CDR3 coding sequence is TGTGCCTGGAGCTACTGGGGGGGCCAAGAAGCTTTCTTT. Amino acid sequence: CAWSYWGGQEAFF.

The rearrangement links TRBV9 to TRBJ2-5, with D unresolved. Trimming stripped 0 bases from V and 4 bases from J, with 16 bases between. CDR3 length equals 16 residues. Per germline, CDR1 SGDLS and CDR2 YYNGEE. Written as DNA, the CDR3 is TGTGCCAGCAGCGTAGCCCAGACCCGATGGGGAGAGACCCAGTACTTC. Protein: CASSVAQTRWGETQYF.

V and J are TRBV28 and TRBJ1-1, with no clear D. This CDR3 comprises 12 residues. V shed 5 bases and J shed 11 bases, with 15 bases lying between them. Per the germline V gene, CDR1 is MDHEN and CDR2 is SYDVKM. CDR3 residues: CASSLPRQPAFF. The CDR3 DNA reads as TGTGCCAGCAGTCTGCCCCGGCAACCCGCTTTCTTT.

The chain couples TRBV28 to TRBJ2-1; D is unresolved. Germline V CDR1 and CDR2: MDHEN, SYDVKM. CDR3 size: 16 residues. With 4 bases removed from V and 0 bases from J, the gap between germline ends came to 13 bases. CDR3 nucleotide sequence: TGTGCCAGCAGTTCACCCTTGGGTAGCTCCTACAATGAGCAGTTCTTC. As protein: CASSSPLGSSYNEQFF. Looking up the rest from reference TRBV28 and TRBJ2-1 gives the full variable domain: DVKVTQSSRYLVKRTGEKVFLECVQDMDHENMFWYRQDPGLGLRLIYFSYDVKMKEKGDIPEGYSVSREKKERFSLILESASTNQTSMYLCASSSPLGSSYNEQFFGPGTRLTVL.

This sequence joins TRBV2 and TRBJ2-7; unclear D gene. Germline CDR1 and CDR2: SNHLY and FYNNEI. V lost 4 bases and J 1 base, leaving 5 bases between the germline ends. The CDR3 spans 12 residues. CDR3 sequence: CASSAQSYEQYF. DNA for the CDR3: TGTGCCAGCAGTGCGCAATCCTACGAGCAGTACTTC.

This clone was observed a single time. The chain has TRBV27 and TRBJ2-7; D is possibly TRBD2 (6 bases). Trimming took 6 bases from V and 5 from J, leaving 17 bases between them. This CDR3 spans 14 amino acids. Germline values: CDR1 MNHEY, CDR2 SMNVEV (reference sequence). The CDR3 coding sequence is TGTGCCAGCAGGCGGGACGCCCTCTTCCACGAGCAGTACTTC. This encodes CASRRDALFHEQYF.

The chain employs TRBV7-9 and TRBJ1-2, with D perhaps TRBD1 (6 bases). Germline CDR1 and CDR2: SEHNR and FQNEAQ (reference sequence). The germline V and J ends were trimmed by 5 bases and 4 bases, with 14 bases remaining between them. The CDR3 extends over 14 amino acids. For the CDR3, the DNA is TGTGCCAGCAGCCGAGACAGGCAGGCCTATGGCTACACCTTC. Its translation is CASSRDRQAYGYTF.